A selection of T cell receptor beta chains follows, all from one sample in a study of T cell responses to AZD1222 COVID-19 vaccine. Profiling relied on immunoSEQ multiplex PCR, and the TCRdb table lists in-frame clones only, not all of them. Seen here are around 100,000 clones, 90% observed once, and the top ten hold around 4.8%. Sequences were derived from peripheral blood, sampled on day 0 of AZD1222 vaccination. Receptors were obtained from an adult in good health. Each CDR3 is given with its conserved first and last residue. A D gene is named only where the DNA matches it firmly. A clone size is listed for some rows: how often the clone was seen (once, few, many), or a class if it is expanded.

v_call: TRBV7-9
j_call: TRBJ1-2
cdr3_length: 15
d_call: NA
clone_size: NA
cdr3_nt: TGTGCCAGCAGATACACCATGGGAGAGAACTATGGCTACACCTTC
cdr3_aa: CASRYTMGENYGYTF

v_call: TRBV9
j_call: TRBJ1-1
cdr3_length: 13
d_call: NA
clone_size: NA
cdr3_nt: TGTGCCAGCAGCGTAGCAATGAACACTGAAGCTTTCTTT
cdr3_aa: CASSVAMNTEAFF

v_call: TRBV6-5
j_call: TRBJ1-1
cdr3_length: 15
d_call: TRBD1
clone_size: NA
cdr3_nt: TGTGCCAGCATGGTAGGGGGCAGGCGGAACACTGAAGCTTTCTTT
cdr3_aa: CASMVGGRRNTEAFF

v_call: TRBV27
j_call: TRBJ2-7
cdr3_length: 12
d_call: NA
clone_size: once
cdr3_nt: TGTGCCAGCACCAATTCCCAGCTCGAGCAGTACTTC
cdr3_aa: CASTNSQLEQYF

v_call: TRBV27
j_call: TRBJ1-2
cdr3_length: 13
d_call: TRBD1
clone_size: NA
cdr3_nt: TGTGCCAGCAGAGACAGGGGGCACTATGGCTACACCTTC
cdr3_aa: CASRDRGHYGYTF

v_call: TRBV30
j_call: TRBJ1-3
cdr3_length: 13
d_call: NA
clone_size: NA
cdr3_nt: TGTGCCTGGAGTTCCCTGTCTGGAAACACCATATATTTT
cdr3_aa: CAWSSLSGNTIYF

v_call: TRBV7-6
j_call: TRBJ1-1
cdr3_length: 13
d_call: NA
clone_size: NA
cdr3_nt: TGTGCCAGCAGCGGAGGGATGAACACTGAAGCTTTCTTT
cdr3_aa: CASSGGMNTEAFF

v_call: TRBV12-5
j_call: TRBJ1-2
cdr3_length: 13
d_call: NA
clone_size: NA
cdr3_nt: TGTGCTAGTGGTTTGGAGGTGAACTATGGCTACACCTTC
cdr3_aa: CASGLEVNYGYTF

v_call: TRBV25-1
j_call: TRBJ1-4
cdr3_length: 13
d_call: NA
clone_size: NA
cdr3_nt: TGTGCCAGCAGTGAACCTCGGCGGGGAAAACTGTTTTTT
cdr3_aa: CASSEPRRGKLFF

v_call: TRBV24-1
j_call: TRBJ1-3
cdr3_length: 16
d_call: NA
clone_size: NA
cdr3_nt: TGTGCCACCAGTGGTAACAGGGAGCCCTCTGGAAACACCATATATTTT
cdr3_aa: CATSGNREPSGNTIYF

v_call: TRBV12-3/TRBV12-4
j_call: TRBJ1-2
cdr3_length: 13
d_call: NA
clone_size: NA
cdr3_nt: TGTGCCAGCAGCGAAAGGGGATACTATGGCTACACCTTC
cdr3_aa: CASSERGYYGYTF

v_call: TRBV9
j_call: TRBJ2-7
cdr3_length: 13
d_call: NA
clone_size: once
cdr3_nt: TGTGCCAGCAGCGCGCCTGGGGCAGCCGAGCAGTACTTC
cdr3_aa: CASSAPGAAEQYF

v_call: TRBV2
j_call: TRBJ2-5
cdr3_length: 13
d_call: NA
clone_size: NA
cdr3_nt: TGTGCCAGCAAGAGGGGCTGGCAAGAGACCCAGTACTTC
cdr3_aa: CASKRGWQETQYF

v_call: TRBV4-2
j_call: TRBJ1-4
cdr3_length: 15
d_call: NA
clone_size: NA
cdr3_nt: TGTGCCAGCAGCCCTCAGGGGAGAGATAATGAAAAACTGTTTTTT
cdr3_aa: CASSPQGRDNEKLFF

v_call: TRBV6-2/TRBV6-3
j_call: TRBJ1-5
cdr3_length: 17
d_call: NA
clone_size: NA
cdr3_nt: TGTGCCAGCAGTTACCCCCGTCGGGACGGGGGCAATCAGCCCCAGCATTTT
cdr3_aa: CASSYPRRDGGNQPQHF

v_call: TRBV6-5
j_call: TRBJ1-2
cdr3_length: 13
d_call: NA
clone_size: NA
cdr3_nt: TGTGCCAGCAGAAGGACGGAGAACTATGGCTACACCTTC
cdr3_aa: CASRRTENYGYTF

v_call: TRBV11-2
j_call: TRBJ2-1
cdr3_length: 13
d_call: NA
clone_size: NA
cdr3_nt: TGTGCCAGCAGCTTAGTCCATTTCTATGAGCAGTTCTTC
cdr3_aa: CASSLVHFYEQFF

v_call: TRBV6-5
j_call: TRBJ2-5
cdr3_length: 15
d_call: NA
clone_size: NA
cdr3_nt: TGTGCCAGCATTCCCTCCGAGGCGGGACGGGAGACCCAGTACTTC
cdr3_aa: CASIPSEAGRETQYF

v_call: TRBV4-3
j_call: TRBJ1-1
cdr3_length: 16
d_call: NA
clone_size: NA
cdr3_nt: TGCGCCAGCAGCCAAGGGGGACCACAGGGGAACACTGAAGCTTTCTTT
cdr3_aa: CASSQGGPQGNTEAFF

v_call: TRBV6-6
j_call: TRBJ2-3
cdr3_length: 18
d_call: NA
clone_size: NA
cdr3_nt: TGTGCCAGCAGTCATTTTCCCTCAGTCACCGCTAGCACAGATACGCAGTATTTT
cdr3_aa: CASSHFPSVTASTDTQYF